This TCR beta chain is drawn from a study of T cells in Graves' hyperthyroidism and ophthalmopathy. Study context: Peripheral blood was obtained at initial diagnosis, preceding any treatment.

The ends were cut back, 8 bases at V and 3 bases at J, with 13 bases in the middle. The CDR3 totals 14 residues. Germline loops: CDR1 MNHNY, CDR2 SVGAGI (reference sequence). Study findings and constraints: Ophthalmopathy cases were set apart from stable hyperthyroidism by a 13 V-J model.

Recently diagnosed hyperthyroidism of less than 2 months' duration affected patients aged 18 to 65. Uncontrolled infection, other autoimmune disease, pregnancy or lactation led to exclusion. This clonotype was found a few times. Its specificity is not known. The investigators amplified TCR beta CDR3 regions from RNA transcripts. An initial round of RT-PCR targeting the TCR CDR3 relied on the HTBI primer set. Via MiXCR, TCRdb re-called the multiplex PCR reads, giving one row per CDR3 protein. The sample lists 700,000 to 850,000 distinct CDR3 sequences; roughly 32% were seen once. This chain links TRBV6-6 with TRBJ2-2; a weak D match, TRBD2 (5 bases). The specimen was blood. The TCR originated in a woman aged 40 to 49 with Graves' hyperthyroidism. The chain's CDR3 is CASFKGVYTGELFF. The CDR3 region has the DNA TGTGCCAGCTTTAAGGGAGTCTACACCGGGGAGCTGTTTTTT.